One sample yielded the 14 T cell receptor beta chains listed below, sequenced in a study of T cells in Graves' hyperthyroidism and ophthalmopathy. The TCR beta CDR3 regions underwent amplification using RNA transcripts as the source. TCR CDR3 regions were first amplified by RT-PCR with HTBI primers. TCRdb re-called the multiplex PCR reads through MiXCR, storing one row per CDR3 protein. The repertoire holds around 300,000 distinct CDR3 sequences, over 20% seen once, with around 64% in the top ten. The specimen sequenced was blood. These TCRs come from a man aged 25-45 years with Graves' ophthalmopathy.

In its sample, this clonotype was seen once. This sequence joins TRBV10-3 and TRBJ2-7; D unclear. Germline CDR1 is ENHRY and CDR2 is SYGVKD. CDR3 length: 12 amino acids. V lost 3 bases and J 4 bases, leaving 7 bases between the germline ends. In nucleotides, the CDR3 is TGTGCCATCAGTGATAAACCATACGAGCAGTACTTC. Translation: CAISDKPYEQYF.

The V call is TRBV29-1, the J call TRBJ1-1; 7 positions agree with TRBD1. Germline lookup yields CDR1 SQVTM and CDR2 ANQGSEA. The V gene end was trimmed by 3 bases and the J gene end by 0 bases; junction bases not matched to a gene: 4. CDR3 length: 14 amino acids. CDR3 amino acids: CSVDSDRVNTEAFF. CDR3 coding DNA: TGCAGCGTTGATTCAGACAGGGTGAACACTGAAGCTTTCTTT.

Ten or more counts support this clonotype. The chain uses TRBV5-1 and TRBJ1-5; TRBD1 matches 10 bases. Per the germline V gene, CDR1 is SGHRS and CDR2 is YFSETQ. The CDR3 totals 15 residues. V dropped 3 bases and J dropped 3; count of bases not matched to a gene: 3. The CDR3 DNA sequence: TGCGCCAGCAGCTCGGGACAGGGGCTCAATCAGCCCCAGCATTTT. Translating it yields CASSSGQGLNQPQHF.

This chain links TRBV12-3 or TRBV12-4 with TRBJ2-7; the match to TRBD1 covers 10 bases. J gave up 5 bases and V 8 bases, and 9 bases lay outside the gene matches. This CDR3 region has 14 residues. The CDR3 region has the DNA TGTGCCAGCTCAATGGGACAGGGGATACACGAGCAGTACTTC. Its translation: CASSMGQGIHEQYF.

The chain recombines TRBV29-1 with TRBJ1-2; D is undetermined. The V and J ends lost 3 bases and 8 bases respectively, with 19 bases between them. The CDR3 contains 14 residues. Germline values: CDR1 SQVTM, CDR2 ANQGSEA. In nucleotides, the CDR3 is TGCAGCGTTGACGCGGGTCCAGCTACTAGGGGCTACACCTTC. Residues: CSVDAGPATRGYTF.

This clonotype was detected only a few times. The V call is TRBV6-1, the J call TRBJ1-4, with 8 positions matching TRBD1. Per the germline V gene, CDR1 is MNHNS and CDR2 is SASEGT. The CDR3 is 16 amino acids. The V segment lost 5 bases and the J segment 7 bases; nucleotides outside the gene matches: 12. The CDR3 is CASSHPSTGDGEKLFF. CDR3 DNA: TGTGCCAGCAGTCATCCCTCGACAGGGGATGGTGAAAAACTGTTTTTT.

This clonotype was seen only a few times. The chain links TRBV20-1 to TRBJ2-7, with a possible D match to TRBD2 (5 bases). Germline lookup yields CDR1 DFQATT and CDR2 SNEGSKA (reference sequence). Trimming cost V 0 bases and J 0 bases, with 9 bases left between them. The length of the CDR3 is 14 residues. As DNA, the CDR3 is TGCAGTGCTAGAGACGGGGTCTTCTCCTACGAGCAGTACTTC. It is translated as CSARDGVFSYEQYF.

This clonotype has just a few counts. This sequence joins TRBV19 and TRBJ1-1; D uncertain. CDR1 is LNHDA, CDR2 SQIVND, per germline (reference sequence). This CDR3 is built from 13 residues. The germline V and J ends were trimmed by 1 base and 1 base, with 4 bases remaining between them. CDR3 in amino acids: CASSIAQNTEAFF. CDR3 in DNA: TGTGCCAGTAGTATAGCGCAGAACACTGAAGCTTTCTTT.

The V gene is TRBV20-1, the J gene TRBJ1-1; tentatively, D is TRBD1 (5 bases). The germline V and J ends were trimmed by 6 bases and 1 base, with 12 bases remaining between them. Germline V gene data show CDR1 as DFQATT and CDR2 as SNEGSKA (reference sequence). This CDR3 has 13 residues. In nucleotides, the CDR3 is TGCAGTGCCCCCCACACAGGGAACACTGAAGCTTTCTTT. Its translation is CSAPHTGNTEAFF.

The chain is built from TRBV6-2 or TRBV6-3 and TRBJ1-5; TRBD1 agrees at 8 bases. Trimming removed 4 bases from V and 3 bases from J; junction bases left unmatched: 5. Germline CDR1 reads MNHEY; CDR2 reads SVGEGT. The CDR3 has 15 residues. The chain's CDR3 is CASSSGQGNNQPQHF. CDR3 in DNA: TGTGCCAGCAGTTCAGGACAGGGCAACAATCAGCCCCAGCATTTT.

This clonotype was recorded many times. The chain uses TRBV2 and TRBJ2-2; 13 bases are shared with TRBD2. This CDR3 is built from 13 residues. The V gene's germline CDR1 is SNHLY and CDR2 FYNNEI. V trimming: 11 bases; J trimming: 7 bases; junction bases outside the gene matches: 4. The CDR3 protein is CAVGTSGNGELFF. DNA of the CDR3: TGTGCCGTCGGGACTAGCGGGAACGGGGAGCTGTTTTTT.

This clonotype was recorded a few times. V and J are TRBV24-1 and TRBJ2-7; 8 bases are a match to TRBD1. The CDR3 has 13 residues. The V and J ends lost 4 bases and 5 bases, in that order; junction bases with no gene match: 3. Germline V gives CDR1 KGHDR, CDR2 SFDVKD. The CDR3 region is CATSDPTGDEQYF. The CDR3 DNA reads TGTGCCACCAGTGACCCGACAGGGGACGAGCAGTACTTC.

Concerning this clonotype: A read error may produce the germline difference seen at one junction end. The J gene is TRBJ2-1, the V gene TRBV10-1; 7 bases match TRBD2. This CDR3 spans 13 amino acids. Germline lookup yields CDR1 WNHNN and CDR2 SYGVQD (reference sequence). This CDR3 reads CAIGETSDNEQFF. In nucleotides, the CDR3 is TGTGCCATCGGCGAAACTAGCGACAATGAGCAGTTCTTC.

This clonotype appeared a few times. V gene TRBV9 combines with J gene TRBJ2-5, with 9 bases that match TRBD1. The CDR3 spans 17 residues. V shed 3 bases and J 5 bases; nucleotides not matched to a gene: 14. Germline V gene sequence: CDR1 SGDLS, CDR2 YYNGEE. As DNA, the CDR3 is TGTGCCAGCAGCGAAGGACAGGGGCCACTCCGTCGGGAGACCCAGTACTTC. This sequence encodes CASSEGQGPLRRETQYF.